This TCR beta chain was sequenced for a study of blood T cell repertoires in COVID-19. Study as a whole: Acute and convalescent COVID-19 samples came from the United States, Italy and Spain. The analysed material was cDNA or gDNA that came from T cells, B-cell-depleted T cells, or PBMCs.

V lost 4 bases to trimming and J lost 5 bases; unmatched junction nucleotides: 11. The CDR3 runs to 16 residues. CDR1 and CDR2 (germline): KGHDR, SFDVKD. Authors' analysis steps: How many nucleated cells were present was estimated from reference gene primer amplification. Profiled with immunoSEQ multiplex PCR; TCRdb holds only in-frame clones, not every one. The V and J calls and clone size come from that table; D and trimming were worked out from the DNA. Found here are 150,000 to 200,000 clones, about nine tenths of them singletons; the top ten hold 1.9%. Sequenced: peripheral blood. The source is a man between 18 and 35 years old who had recovered from COVID-19. This rearrangement joins TRBV24-1 to TRBJ2-5; 8 bases fit TRBD2. The CDR3 region is CATSEGNGRGGETQYF. CDR3 nucleotides: TGTGCCACCAGTGAGGGGAATGGACGCGGGGGGGAGACCCAGTACTTC.